A single sample is the source of the 15 T cell receptor beta chains below, sequenced in a study of PD-1 blockade in classical Hodgkin lymphoma. The time point denotes: cycle 4 day 1 (C4D1), after 6 weeks of nivolumab. After autologous stem cell transplantation all patients relapsed, and prior brentuximab vedotin exposure differed between cohorts. Here immunoSEQ multiplex PCR was the method, and the copy in TCRdb shows in-frame clones only, minus some. The sample has approximately 110,000 clones, approximately 89% seen once. Sample: peripheral blood mononuclear cells (PBMCs), taken before the fourth cycle of nivolumab. These receptors were collected from a human donor with classical Hodgkin lymphoma.

The sample holds a few counts of this clone. This chain links TRBV28 with TRBJ2-7; D is undetermined. The ends were cut back, 3 bases at V and 6 bases at J, with 3 bases in the middle. The germline V gene encodes CDR1 MDHEN and CDR2 SYDVKM. The CDR3 spans 10 residues. In DNA form, the CDR3 reads TGTGCCAGCAGTTTCGGCGAGCAGTACTTC. Encoded protein: CASSFGEQYF.

The rearrangement links TRBV19 to TRBJ2-7, with D perhaps matching TRBD2 (6 bases). Per germline, CDR1 LNHDA and CDR2 SQIVND (reference sequence). This CDR3 has 13 residues. Trimming removed 9 bases from V and 5 bases from J, with 17 bases in between. The CDR3: CASGVLGEDEQYF. For the CDR3, the DNA is TGTGCCAGCGGAGTCCTCGGGGAGGACGAGCAGTACTTC. The variable domain in full, completed from reference TRBV19 and TRBJ2-7, reads DGGITQSPKYLFRKEGQNVTLSCEQNLNHDAMYWYRQDPGQGLRLIYYSQIVNDFQKGDIAEGYSVSREKKESFPLTVTSAQKNPTAFYLCASGVLGEDEQYFGPGTRLTVT.

The rearrangement uses TRBV28 and TRBJ1-5; unclear D gene. The CDR3 covers 15 residues. Trimming pared 2 bases from V and 9 bases from J, leaving 17 bases between. The germline V gene encodes CDR1 MDHEN and CDR2 SYDVKM. DNA for the CDR3: TGTGCCAGCAGTTTAGTCGCCGGCTTAGCGGGGCCCCAGCATTTT. It is translated as CASSLVAGLAGPQHF.

This chain uses TRBV6-5 with TRBJ1-2; D is undetermined. V was pared by 5 bases and J by 4 bases, with 14 bases between. From germline, CDR1 is MNHEY and CDR2 SVGAGI. The CDR3 length is 14 residues. The CDR3 spells CASSTGESSYGYTF. The DNA for the CDR3 is TGTGCCAGCAGTACTGGGGAATCGAGCTATGGCTACACCTTC.

The V gene is TRBV19, the J gene TRBJ1-1; tentatively, D is TRBD1 (5 bases). V was shortened by 5 bases and J by 1 base, with 14 bases between the two germline ends. This CDR3 contains 15 residues. Germline V gives CDR1 LNHDA, CDR2 SQIVND (reference sequence). CDR3 sequence reads: CASSSPGAGNTEAFF. CDR3 DNA sequence: TGTGCCAGTAGTTCTCCCGGGGCGGGGAACACTGAAGCTTTCTTT.

This chain joins TRBV6-6 and TRBJ2-1; possibly TRBD2 for D (6 bases). The CDR3 length is 15 residues. V was cut by 6 bases and J by 4 bases, with 16 bases left in between. Per germline, CDR1 MNHNY and CDR2 SVGAGI (reference sequence). Here the CDR3 reads CASSPPSGPYNEQFF. DNA for the CDR3: TGTGCCAGCAGCCCCCCCAGCGGGCCTTACAATGAGCAGTTCTTC.

J is TRBJ2-3 and V is TRBV5-6; either TRBD1 or TRBD2 may fit D (5 bases each). Per the germline V gene, CDR1 is SGHDT and CDR2 is YYEEEE. V was clipped by 2 bases and J by 3 bases, with 16 bases between them. The length of the CDR3 is 16 residues. CDR3 in amino acids: CASSFGSGLATDTQYF. The DNA of the CDR3 is TGTGCCAGCAGCTTCGGATCAGGGCTAGCAACAGATACGCAGTATTTT.

This chain uses TRBV7-9 with TRBJ2-7; the D call may be TRBD1 or TRBD2 (6 bases each). Germline V gene lookup returns CDR1 SEHNR and CDR2 FQNEAQ (reference sequence). The CDR3 has 14 residues. V was shortened by 2 bases and J by 2 bases, with 10 bases between the two germline ends. The CDR3, as DNA: TGTGCCAGCAGCTTATCGGGGGCTACCTACGAGCAGTACTTC. Residues: CASSLSGATYEQYF.

This rearrangement joins TRBV29-1 to TRBJ1-4; D is possibly TRBD1 (6 bases). The CDR3 consists of 13 residues. V lost 4 bases and J 5 bases, leaving 11 bases between the germline ends. Germline loops: CDR1 SQVTM, CDR2 ANQGSEA. The CDR3 DNA is TGCAGCGTTGGGGGGCAGCCGAATGAAAAACTGTTTTTT. It codes for CSVGGQPNEKLFF.

The chain combines TRBV7-9 with TRBJ1-2; no clear D. Trimming pared 5 bases from V and 7 bases from J, leaving 20 bases between. Germline CDR1 SEHNR, CDR2 FQNEAQ (reference sequence). CDR3 length equals 15 residues. In nucleotides, the CDR3 is TGTGCCAGCAGCCCCCCGGCGGGGTGGGTTTCTGGCTACACCTTC. Translated, it gives CASSPPAGWVSGYTF.

This chain uses TRBV6-5 with TRBJ1-4; D gene ambiguous. The germline V gene has CDR1 MNHEY and CDR2 SVGAGI. V was trimmed by 6 bases and J by 7 bases, leaving 6 bases between them. CDR3 size: 11 residues. In nucleotides, the CDR3 is TGTGCCAGCAGGATCAGTGAAAAACTGTTTTTT. This translates into CASRISEKLFF.

The chain has TRBV6-6 and TRBJ1-1; 9 bases align to TRBD1. Germline lookup yields CDR1 MNHNY and CDR2 SVGAGI (reference sequence). The trim removed 2 bases at V and 7 bases at J, leaving 8 bases unmatched. This CDR3 is built from 15 residues. The CDR3 reads CASSYAAGGQGEAFF. For the CDR3, the DNA is TGTGCCAGCAGTTACGCGGCGGGGGGACAGGGTGAAGCTTTCTTT.

This chain links TRBV9 with TRBJ2-6; D gene uncertain. Germline V lookup: CDR1 SGDLS, CDR2 YYNGEE. The CDR3 consists of 15 residues. Trimming pared 5 bases from V and 6 bases from J, leaving 15 bases between. The DNA of the CDR3 is TGTGCCAGCAGTCCCAGGTCCCCTGCGGCCAACGTCCTGACTTTC. It is translated as CASSPRSPAANVLTF.

The rearrangement joins TRBV10-3 to TRBJ2-7; 9 bases fit TRBD2. In germline, CDR1 is ENHRY, CDR2 SYGVKD. V shed 4 bases, J shed 6 bases, and the junction held 4 bases outside the gene matches. This CDR3 contains 13 residues. The CDR3 loop is CAISVAGAREQYF. The CDR3 coding sequence is TGTGCCATCAGTGTAGCGGGAGCCCGCGAGCAGTACTTC.

The chain employs TRBV10-3 and TRBJ2-7; a possible D gene is TRBD2 (6 bases). This CDR3 is built from 13 residues. CDR1 and CDR2 (germline): ENHRY, SYGVKD. V lost 2 bases and J 4 bases, leaving 9 bases between the germline ends. The CDR3 DNA follows: TGTGCCATCAGTGAGGATCGGGGGTACGAGCAGTACTTC. This gives the protein CAISEDRGYEQYF.